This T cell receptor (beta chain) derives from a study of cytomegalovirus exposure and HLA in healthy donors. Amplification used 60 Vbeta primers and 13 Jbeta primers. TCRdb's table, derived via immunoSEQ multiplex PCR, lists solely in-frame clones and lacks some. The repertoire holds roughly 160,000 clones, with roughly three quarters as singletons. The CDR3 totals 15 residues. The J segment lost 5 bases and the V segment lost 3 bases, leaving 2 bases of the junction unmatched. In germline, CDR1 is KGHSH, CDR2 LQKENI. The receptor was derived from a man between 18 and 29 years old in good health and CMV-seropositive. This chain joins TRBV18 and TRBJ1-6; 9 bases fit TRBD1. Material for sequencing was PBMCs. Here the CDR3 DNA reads TGTGCCAGCTCACCGGGGACAGGGAATAATTCACCCCTCCACTTT. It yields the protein CASSPGTGNNSPLHF. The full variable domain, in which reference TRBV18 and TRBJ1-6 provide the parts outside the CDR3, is NAGVMQNPRHLVRRRGQEARLRCSPMKGHSHVYWYRQLPEEGLKFMVYLQKENIIDESGMPKERFSAEFPKEGPSILRIQQVVRGDSAAYFCASSPGTGNNSPLHFGNGTRLTVT.